This entry features one T cell receptor (beta chain) sequence. Its specific antigen is unknown. Base qualities are not provided; no much larger clone lies one nucleotide away. In total, more than 500 healthy bone marrow donors made up the cohort. At the time of sampling, all cohort members were nominally healthy, though unrecorded immune exposures were likely present. The donor tested CMV seropositive, placing the donor among the roughly 270 seropositive members of the cohort. Each donor provided a peripheral blood sample, and peripheral blood mononuclear cells were used for TCR beta sequencing. Genomic DNA extraction from the blood cell samples was performed with the Qiagen DNeasy Blood Extraction Kit. The data were obtained in a study of cytomegalovirus exposure and HLA in healthy donors listed by TCRdb under 2017. Regarding the complete study: An earlier analysis of 587 of the donors reported approximately 280 Gb of sequence data and approximately 120 million unique TCR beta sequences obtained from about 179 million T cells. About 300 gigabases of sequencing data and approximately 80 million unique TCR sequences were included in an early release covering 500 to 750 HLA-typed donors. Of the approximately 400 genotyped donors, 75% to 85% were placed in the genetic ancestry cluster associated with self-reported Caucasian donors. The study aimed to test whether signatures of past pathogen exposure could be identified by cataloging public T cell receptors. Using immunosequencing, the study profiled T cell repertoires from 640 or so subjects and related those repertoires to cytomegalovirus serostatus. Besides the first cohort of around 670 subjects, a separate validation cohort made up of roughly 120 different subjects was used. The study combined high-throughput TCR immunosequencing, statistical association of individual TCRs with disease status, and machine learning to predict cytomegalovirus infection status. A later analysis re-analyzed previously published TCR beta repertoires from approximately 670 donors and added high-resolution HLA genotyping to study TCR occurrence patterns. In the later analysis, no new phenotypic data were used to find candidate immune exposures; instead, reliance was placed on TCR beta sequences and their occurrence across donors. In an earlier analysis of over 550 of the donors, high-throughput TCR beta sequencing was used to judge whether each TCR beta V gene segment behaved as functional or pseudogenic. Donor age, sex, ethnicity and CMV serostatus were collected together with the repertoire data. Genome-wide SNP genotypes for about three fifths of the roughly 700 donors were used in a later genetic analysis, which treated that subset as a discovery cohort. Every repertoire in the discovery cohort had been generated on one and the same sequencing platform. Class I and class II HLA loci were covered by the typing at four-digit resolution. Typing coverage varied by locus: about 629-640 donors for A, B, C, DRB1 and DQB1; under 550 for DQA1; more than 600 for DPA1; 400 to 480 for DPB1. Roughly 5 DR-DQ haplotypes were handled as single units for association and clustering, since linkage in the cohort was strong. On average, about 200,000 unique TCR beta nucleotide sequences were sequenced per donor among about 400 genotyped donors of the cohort, with roughly 18% of those sequences being non-productive.

General conclusions and limits of the study: In a later analysis, HLA-associated TCR beta chains were found to be more clonally expanded and to have lower generation probabilities than equally common non-associated chains. A cluster of highly shared sequence variants was judged likely to represent a technical artifact of the sequencing pipeline. Strong co-occurrence of HLA alleles, especially DR and DQ, made assigning TCR associations to individual alleles difficult. Because HLA typing was missing for some donors at each locus, association tests included only the typed subset. The authors suggested that the approach could potentially be generalized to other disease states and immunological phenotypes. At a false discovery rate of 0.05, a later analysis linked 16,951 TCR beta sequences to specific HLA alleles. In a later analysis, TCR association rates were found to vary across HLA loci, with the most associated TCRs seen for DRB1 alleles and the fewest for HLA-C alleles. In a later genetic analysis, a missense DCLRE1C variant was associated with V-gene and J-gene trimming of TCR beta chains, and the association was replicated in an independent cohort. The study listed 150 to 200 TCR beta chains as associated with cytomegalovirus. A few of the identified cytomegalovirus-associated TCR beta chains were confirmed in vitro to be specific for cytomegalovirus antigens. Some IMGT-functional V segments, including TRBV6-2 and TRBV6-3, could not be told apart with the 87-base-pair reads, so those segments were excluded. A later analysis reported that several top co-occurrence clusters appeared linked to parvovirus B19, influenza, CMV and Epstein-Barr virus. In a later genetic analysis, fewer N-insertions in productive TCRs were reported among donors in an Asian-associated ancestry cluster than the approximately 670-donor mean. Most TCR sequences were observed very rarely across donors, whereas some public TCRs were present in many individuals. Sequencing depth was assumed to be roughly uniform across donors in the presence/absence analyses, though that assumption may not hold. The classifier was reported to diagnose cytomegalovirus status with high specificity and sensitivity in both the original and validation cohorts. A further reported finding was that TCR beta sequences accurately predicted the HLA-A and HLA-B alleles for most subjects in the first cohort. Immune exposure information for the cohort was limited to CMV serostatus. Linkage disequilibrium might explain the correlated functional status among segregating V segments, but an unknown experimental factor could not be excluded. Only TCR beta chains were sequenced in this cohort, and the absence of alpha or paired-chain data limited detectable features. Around 16 rarely observed V segments, including chromosome 9 orphons, were excluded from the earlier analysis of just under 600 of the donors because counts were too low. A later analysis found that most CMV-associated TCR beta chains appeared HLA-restricted, with HLA associations seemingly driven largely by CMV exposure. An earlier analysis of several hundred of the donors showed that most TCR beta V segments appeared in productive rearrangements either about 87% or about 30% of the time, which broadly matched IMGT annotations.

The library was built by means of the immunoSEQ multiplex PCR assay. The multiplex PCR relied on a mix of 60 forward primers for TCR Vbeta segments and 13 reverse primers for TCR Jbeta segments. The CDR3 region of rearranged TCR beta genes was amplified from genomic DNA by a multiplex PCR assay. Amplified TCR beta libraries were sequenced as 87-base-pair reads on the Illumina HiSeq System. As for how the authors treated the data: Across the roughly 670 repertoires, a later analysis counted approximately 83 million unique TCR beta chains, 9.5 million to 12 million of which were shared by at least two donors. A nearest-neighbor algorithm error-corrected the raw reads and collapsed the reads into unique sequences, merging closely related sequences to remove PCR and sequencing errors. To assign V, D and J gene segments, CDR3 sequences were aligned to IMGT reference sequences. For a sequence to be retained, at least a six-nucleotide match to both a V gene segment and a J gene segment was required. A rearrangement was called productive if the CDR3 had no stop codons and remained in frame with V and J, and every other rearrangement was called non-productive. CDR3 was defined according to IMGT convention as the region running from the second conserved V-encoded cysteine to the conserved J-encoded phenylalanine. In an earlier analysis of around 600 of the donors, sequences lacking an unambiguous match to a single V gene segment were excluded. In an earlier analysis of 587 of the donors, V segments were called functional above 56.7% productive rearrangements and were called segregating when the between-donor standard deviation exceeded 5%. To diagnose cytomegalovirus status from the catalog of TCR beta chain sequences, a statistical classification framework was built. V and J gene assignment, in a later analysis, came from comparing TCR nucleotide sequences with IMGT/GENE-DB human TR gene sequences. In a later analysis, CDR3 sequences and most-parsimonious VDJ recombination scenarios were assigned using the TCRdist pipeline. A later analysis defined each TCR beta chain by its CDR3 amino acid sequence plus V-gene family, and excluded reads lacking a unique V-gene family. In a later analysis, 500 to 650 highly shared, low-generation-probability nucleotide sequences were removed to address suspected cross-contamination and a sequencing artifact. For each public chain, a later analysis derived a clonal expansion index from normalized ranks of inferred template counts within each repertoire. A later analysis computed generation probabilities with a VDJ recombination model fitted to out-of-frame rearrangements, and checked the results against IGoR. Hypergeometric tests were used in a later analysis to score TCR-TCR, TCR-HLA and TCR-CMV co-occurrence, with a repertoire-size bias correction applied to the TCR pairs. In a later analysis, false discovery rates were estimated by permuting HLA or CMV assignments 20 times. In a later analysis, co-occurring TCRs were grouped with DBSCAN, and TCRdist sequence similarity was added when clustering was performed within HLA-allele-positive subsets. Co-occurrence clustering excluded repertoires with fewer than 30,000 or more than 120,000 public chains, plus five with anomalous nucleotide sharing. Drawn from immuneACCESS, this table holds only the in-frame rearrangements with V and J called that TCRdb kept. Clones are partly lost; checked studies trace under half to an unresolved V gene and leave the rest unexplained. D and trimming come from the DNA, and the V and J calls and clone size come from that table. For this sample the table gives about 190,000 clones, of which 60% to 80% were detected only once. Of the sample, approximately 2.1% falls within the top ten clones.

The CDR3, from cysteine to phenylalanine, totals 16 residues. Only the CDR3 DNA stays, 48 bases, in frame from base 1. Based on the germline V gene (reference sequence), the CDR1 and CDR2 sequences are MNHEY and SMNVEV. The germline V end is reduced by 5 bases and the J end by 3 bases; junction bases left unmatched: 11. The rearranged segments are TRBV27 and TRBJ1-1, and 8 bases in between align with TRBD1. The clonotype comes from a woman in her twenties or thirties in good health and CMV-seropositive. The sequenced sample consisted of PBMCs. The CDR3 in this case is CASSKGQGRADTEAFF. At the DNA level, the sequence is TGTGCCAGCAGTAAAGGACAGGGAAGGGCGGACACTGAAGCTTTCTTT.